This T cell receptor (beta chain) stems from a study of OX40 agonist ivuxolimab in advanced cancers. Sequenced by immunoSEQ multiplex PCR; TCRdb stores in-frame clones only, minus some. The sample shows under 55,000 clones, about 80% of them seen only once. Germline-derived CDR1 and CDR2 are SGHVS and FNYEAQ. Trimming pared 2 bases from V and 5 bases from J, leaving 10 bases between. The CDR3 has 14 amino acids. The chain carries TRBV7-6 and TRBJ2-1; D is unclear. The material was CD4+ or CD8+ T cells sorted from blood, obtained in a trial of the OX40 agonist ivuxolimab. This sequence originates from an adult with an advanced solid tumor such as melanoma, head and neck, liver or kidney cancer. In nucleotides, the CDR3 is TGTGCCAGCAGCTTAAGCGACCAAAACAATGAGCAGTTCTTC. Residues: CASSLSDQNNEQFF.